These T cell receptor beta chains were read from a single sample in a study of blood T cell repertoires in COVID-19. Here immunoSEQ multiplex PCR was the method, and the copy in TCRdb shows in-frame clones only, minus some. This repertoire shows fewer than 350,000 clones, roughly 89% found once; its top ten account for approximately 5.2%. The specimen was PBMCs or T cells enriched from blood (not recorded which). All receptors come from a man aged 60-69 years who had recovered from COVID-19. Both conserved end residues are part of each CDR3. Fields, in order: V gene, clone size, J gene, CDR3 length, D gene, CDR3 protein, CDR3 DNA. The D gene is left open where the match is weak. The size entry is marked missing in some rows and otherwise reads once, few, many or a size class.

v_gene: TRBV21-1
abundance: .
j_gene: TRBJ1-2
len: 15
d_gene: .
CDR3aa: CASSKRASGLGGYTF
CDR3nt: TGTGCCAGCAGCAAACGCGCCTCAGGGCTTGGAGGCTACACCTTC

v_gene: TRBV6-2/TRBV6-3
abundance: .
j_gene: TRBJ2-2
len: 16
d_gene: TRBD2
CDR3aa: CASSRSGLANTGELFF
CDR3nt: TGTGCCAGCAGTAGATCGGGACTAGCGAACACCGGGGAGCTGTTTTTT

v_gene: TRBV19
abundance: .
j_gene: TRBJ1-3
len: 15
d_gene: TRBD1
CDR3aa: CASSVEGAHGNTIYF
CDR3nt: TGTGCCAGTAGCGTGGAGGGGGCGCATGGAAACACCATATATTTT

v_gene: TRBV28
abundance: once
j_gene: TRBJ2-1
len: 13
d_gene: .
CDR3aa: CASSFQNKNEQFF
CDR3nt: TGTGCCAGCAGTTTTCAGAACAAGAATGAGCAGTTCTTC

v_gene: TRBV11-2
abundance: .
j_gene: TRBJ2-1
len: 14
d_gene: .
CDR3aa: CASSFRDKRNEQFF
CDR3nt: TGTGCCAGCAGCTTCCGGGACAAAAGGAATGAGCAGTTCTTC

v_gene: TRBV5-1
abundance: .
j_gene: TRBJ1-6
len: 16
d_gene: TRBD1
CDR3aa: CASRRTGASHNSPLHF
CDR3nt: TGCGCCAGCAGGAGAACAGGGGCGAGTCATAATTCACCCCTCCACTTT

v_gene: TRBV18
abundance: once
j_gene: TRBJ2-2
len: 15
d_gene: TRBD2
CDR3aa: CASSPTSGRTGELFF
CDR3nt: TGTGCCAGCTCACCAACTAGCGGGAGGACCGGGGAGCTGTTTTTT

v_gene: TRBV2
abundance: few
j_gene: TRBJ2-1
len: 18
d_gene: TRBD1
CDR3aa: CASRDPGSGTGDYNEQFF
CDR3nt: TGTGCCAGCAGGGACCCAGGTTCCGGGACAGGAGATTACAATGAGCAGTTCTTC

v_gene: TRBV7-3
abundance: many
j_gene: TRBJ1-1
len: 14
d_gene: .
CDR3aa: CASSLSDGGTEAFF
CDR3nt: TGTGCCAGCAGCTTAAGCGACGGGGGGACTGAAGCTTTCTTT

v_gene: TRBV28
abundance: few
j_gene: TRBJ2-7
len: 13
d_gene: .
CDR3aa: CASSGGTAYEQYF
CDR3nt: TGTGCCAGCAGCGGAGGGACAGCCTACGAGCAGTACTTC

v_gene: TRBV5-1
abundance: once
j_gene: TRBJ2-7
len: 14
d_gene: .
CDR3aa: CASSLEGIEHEQYF
CDR3nt: TGCGCCAGCAGCTTGGAGGGGATTGAGCACGAGCAGTACTTC

v_gene: TRBV4-2
abundance: .
j_gene: TRBJ2-2
len: 16
d_gene: TRBD2
CDR3aa: CASGILPAGEGGELFF
CDR3nt: TGTGCCAGCGGAATCCTTCCAGCGGGAGAGGGCGGGGAGCTGTTTTTT

v_gene: TRBV28
abundance: .
j_gene: TRBJ2-7
len: 13
d_gene: .
CDR3aa: CASRYPGSYEQYF
CDR3nt: TGTGCCAGCAGGTATCCCGGGAGCTACGAGCAGTACTTC

v_gene: TRBV7-2
abundance: .
j_gene: TRBJ2-1
len: 14
d_gene: .
CDR3aa: CASTERVAYNEQFF
CDR3nt: TGTGCCAGCACCGAGCGGGTTGCCTACAATGAGCAGTTCTTC

v_gene: TRBV28
abundance: .
j_gene: TRBJ1-4
len: 16
d_gene: .
CDR3aa: CASSSPGGATNEKLFF
CDR3nt: TGTGCCAGCAGTTCCCCGGGGGGGGCAACTAATGAAAAACTGTTTTTT

v_gene: TRBV3-1/TRBV3-2
abundance: .
j_gene: TRBJ2-7
len: 16
d_gene: .
CDR3aa: CASSQDSRGSSYEQYF
CDR3nt: TGTGCCAGCAGCCAAGATTCGAGAGGGTCCTCCTACGAGCAGTACTTC

v_gene: TRBV2
abundance: .
j_gene: TRBJ1-6
len: 15
d_gene: .
CDR3aa: CASVLGTNRNSPLHF
CDR3nt: TGTGCCAGCGTCCTTGGGACAAACCGGAATTCACCCCTCCACTTT

v_gene: TRBV5-1
abundance: .
j_gene: TRBJ2-1
len: 15
d_gene: TRBD2
CDR3aa: CASSLGSGVYNEQFF
CDR3nt: TGCGCCAGCAGCTTGGGTAGCGGGGTGTACAATGAGCAGTTCTTC

v_gene: TRBV15
abundance: .
j_gene: TRBJ1-4
len: 14
d_gene: .
CDR3aa: CATSRAGYNEKLFF
CDR3nt: TGTGCCACCAGCAGAGCAGGGTATAATGAAAAACTGTTTTTT

v_gene: TRBV2
abundance: .
j_gene: TRBJ2-3
len: 14
d_gene: TRBD2
CDR3aa: CASSEEAGGDTQYF
CDR3nt: TGTGCCAGCAGTGAAGAGGCGGGGGGAGATACGCAGTATTTT